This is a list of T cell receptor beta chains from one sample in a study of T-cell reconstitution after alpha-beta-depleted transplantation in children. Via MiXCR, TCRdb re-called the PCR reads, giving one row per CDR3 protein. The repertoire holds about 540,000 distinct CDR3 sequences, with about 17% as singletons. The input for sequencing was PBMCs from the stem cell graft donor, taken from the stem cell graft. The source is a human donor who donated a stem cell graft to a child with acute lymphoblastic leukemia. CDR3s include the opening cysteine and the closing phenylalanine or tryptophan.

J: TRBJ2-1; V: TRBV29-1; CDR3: CSVPGGIYNEQFF
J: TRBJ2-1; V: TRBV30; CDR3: CAWTRGISGYNEQFF
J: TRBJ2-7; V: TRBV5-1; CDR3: CASSLVAGGREQYF
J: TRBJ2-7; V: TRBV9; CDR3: CASGASAYEQYF
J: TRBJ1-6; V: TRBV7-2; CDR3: CASSYSQGGSPLHF
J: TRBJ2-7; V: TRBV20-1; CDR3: CSARVSGRFPYEQYF
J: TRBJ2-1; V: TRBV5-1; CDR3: CASSFTGRGTYNEQFF
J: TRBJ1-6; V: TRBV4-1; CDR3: CASSHLQGYNSPLHF
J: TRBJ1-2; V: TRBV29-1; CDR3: CSDMGPLQAAAVGYTF
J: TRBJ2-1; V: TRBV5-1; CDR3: CASTTAMTSRASEQFF
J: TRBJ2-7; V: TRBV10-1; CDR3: CASSESGGTDPYEQYF
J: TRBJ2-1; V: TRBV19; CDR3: CASSLGLASNEQFF
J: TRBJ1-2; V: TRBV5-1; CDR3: CASSSRSWGYTF
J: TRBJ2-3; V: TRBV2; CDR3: CASSGPGLAGASDTQYF
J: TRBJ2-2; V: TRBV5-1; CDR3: CASNPGDTGELFF
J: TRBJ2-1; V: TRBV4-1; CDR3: CASSQGGLAGYNEQFF
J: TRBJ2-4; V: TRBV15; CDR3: CATSLQGKNIQYF
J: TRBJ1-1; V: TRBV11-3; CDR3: CASSLGMGLTFF
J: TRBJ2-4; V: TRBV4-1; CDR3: CASSQAYRGAKNIQYF
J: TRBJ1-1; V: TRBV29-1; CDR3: CSVSETGGTEAFF
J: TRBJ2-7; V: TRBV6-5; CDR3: CASSSELIAGDEQYF
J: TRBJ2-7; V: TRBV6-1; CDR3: CASKLDGAYEQYF
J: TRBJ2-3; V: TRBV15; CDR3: CATSFSLGTQYF
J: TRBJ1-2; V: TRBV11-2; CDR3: CASSFKINYGYTF
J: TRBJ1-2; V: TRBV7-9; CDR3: CASSLARGNGYTF
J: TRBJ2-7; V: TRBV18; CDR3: CASSPKTGRSYEQYF